The 30 T cell receptor beta chains below come from one sample, sequenced in a study of CD8+ T cells in alopecia areata. After isolation, RNA underwent reverse transcription to generate cDNA as the sequencing template. The method was immunoSEQ multiplex PCR; TCRdb's version includes in-frame clones alone and lacks a portion of them. Of 100,000 to 150,000 clones detected, 58% appear once; the ten largest clones hold less than 5.5%. Here the sequenced sample was CD4+ T cells sorted from blood, taken at week 0. The source is a human donor with alopecia areata.

This chain links TRBV5-1 with TRBJ2-7; D perhaps matches TRBD2 (6 bases). The CDR3 has 13 amino acids. Germline V lookup: CDR1 SGHRS, CDR2 YFSETQ. Trimming removed 4 bases at V and 0 bases at J, with 8 bases between. CDR3 loop: CASSGGSSYEQYF. The DNA for the CDR3 is TGCGCCAGCAGCGGGGGGTCCTCCTACGAGCAGTACTTC.

The CDR3 DNA sequence: TGTGCCTGGGGACTAGCGGGAGGTGGAGATACGCAGTATTTT. Its translation is CAWGLAGGGDTQYF. This chain connects TRBV30 to TRBJ2-3, with 14 bases that match TRBD2. The germline V gene has CDR1 GTSNPN and CDR2 SVGIG (reference sequence). V dropped 5 bases and J dropped 5; count of bases not matched to a gene: 3. The CDR3 covers 14 residues.

The V gene is TRBV5-1, the J gene TRBJ2-3; the D is unclear. The germline V and J ends were trimmed by 4 bases and 4 bases, with 7 bases remaining between them. CDR3 size: 12 residues. Germline CDR1 SGHRS, CDR2 YFSETQ. CDR3 loop: CASSGRSDTQYF. The DNA of the CDR3 is TGCGCCAGCAGCGGTCGTTCAGATACGCAGTATTTT. The whole variable domain, remainder taken from reference TRBV5-1 and TRBJ2-3, is KAGVTQTPRYLIKTRGQQVTLSCSPISGHRSVSWYQQTPGQGLQFLFEYFSETQRNKGNFPGRFSGRQFSNSRSEMNVSTLELGDSALYLCASSGRSDTQYFGPGTRLTVL.

This chain links TRBV7-6 with TRBJ2-5, with D unclear. Germline CDR1 reads SGHVS; CDR2 reads FNYEAQ. The CDR3 extends over 15 amino acids. Deletions cut 5 bases from V and 4 bases from J, with 17 bases between. The DNA for the CDR3 is TGTGCCAGCAGCCAAAGATACCTAGTTCTAGAGACCCAGTACTTC. The encoded protein is CASSQRYLVLETQYF.

Comments on this clone: It is unclear where the CDR3 begins or ends on the DNA, so no DNA is shown, and the CDR3 is as TCRdb lists it. This chain uses TRBV7-9 with TRBJ1-6; the table's D call TRBD1 went unverified against the DNA. Per the germline V gene, CDR1 is SEHNR and CDR2 is FQNEAQ (reference sequence). 15 amino acids form the CDR3, both terminal residues included. The CDR3 sequence: CASSTSTGIGSPLHF.

This sequence joins TRBV5-1 and TRBJ2-2; 11 bases align to TRBD2. The CDR3 is 17 amino acids. Germline CDR1 SGHRS, CDR2 YFSETQ. With 5 bases clipped from V and 3 bases from J, the junction kept 9 bases outside the gene matches. Written as DNA, the CDR3 is TGCGCCAGCAGTAGTCTAGCGGGAGGACCCTACACCGGGGAGCTGTTTTTT. Amino acid sequence: CASSSLAGGPYTGELFF.

CDR3 in amino acids: CASSIDPRSEQYF. The CDR3 coding sequence is TGTGCCAGTAGTATAGATCCCAGGTCCGAGCAGTACTTC. This chain connects TRBV19 to TRBJ2-7; no definite D call. The CDR3 sequence is 13 residues long. Trimming shortened V by 0 bases and J by 6 bases, and 9 bases separated the two germline ends. CDR1 LNHDA and CDR2 SQIVND come from the germline V gene (reference sequence).

The gene calls are TRBV9 and TRBJ1-2; possible D gene TRBD1, 5 bases. The length of the CDR3 is 15 residues. CDR1 and CDR2 from the germline V gene are SGDLS and YYNGEE. V shed 0 bases and J shed 4 bases, with 13 bases lying between them. CDR3 amino acids: CASSVERGTGYGYTF. In DNA form, the CDR3 reads TGTGCCAGCAGCGTAGAACGAGGCACAGGCTATGGCTACACCTTC.

This clone was counted only a few times. The V gene is TRBV18, the J gene TRBJ1-4; 7 bases are a match to TRBD1. V trimming: 6 bases; J trimming: 6 bases; junction bases outside the gene matches: 7. The CDR3 length is 14 residues. Germline V gene data show CDR1 as KGHSH and CDR2 as LQKENI. For the CDR3, the DNA is TGTGCCAGCTCCCGAGGGGGCGCGGATGAAAAACTGTTTTTT. It codes for CASSRGGADEKLFF.

The sample holds a few counts of this clone. This chain links TRBV7-2 with TRBJ1-5, with D unresolved. Germline lookup yields CDR1 SGHTA and CDR2 FQGNSA. This CDR3 comprises 13 residues. Trimming took 2 bases from V and 4 from J, leaving 6 bases between them. The CDR3 region is CASSLFTNQPQHF. The CDR3 coding sequence is TGTGCCAGCAGCTTATTCACTAATCAGCCCCAGCATTTT.

The chain recombines TRBV5-1 with TRBJ2-3; the D is unclear. From germline, CDR1 is SGHRS and CDR2 YFSETQ. Trimming removed 0 bases from V and 0 bases from J, with 14 bases in between. The CDR3 has 17 residues. This chain's CDR3 is CASSLAKAATSTDTQYF. The CDR3 DNA reads as TGCGCCAGCAGCTTGGCCAAGGCAGCCACTAGCACAGATACGCAGTATTTT.

CDR3 in amino acids: CASSSRTGGASEAFF. DNA of the CDR3: TGTGCCAGCAGCTCCCGGACAGGGGGCGCATCTGAAGCTTTCTTT. The V call is TRBV7-9, the J call TRBJ1-1; TRBD1 agrees at 11 bases. The V and J ends lost 4 bases and 6 bases, in that order; junction bases with no gene match: 7. CDR1 is SEHNR, CDR2 FQNEAQ, per germline (reference sequence). The length of the CDR3 is 15 residues.

This chain connects TRBV6-5 to TRBJ2-5; D is uncertain. The V end was cut by 1 base, the J end by 4 bases, with 7 bases between. This CDR3 comprises 13 residues. The germline V gene has CDR1 MNHEY and CDR2 SVGAGI. CDR3 amino acids: CASSYYVGETQYF. CDR3 bases: TGTGCCAGCAGTTACTATGTGGGAGAGACCCAGTACTTC.

The V and J genes are TRBV27 and TRBJ2-7, with TRBD1 identical over 7 bases. Unmatched junction bases numbered 8, after V lost 3 bases and J lost 9 bases. The CDR3 runs to 13 residues. Germline loops: CDR1 MNHEY, CDR2 SMNVEV (reference sequence). CDR3 nucleotides: TGTGCCAGCAGTTTCCCCGGACAGGCCCGGCAGTACTTC. Translation: CASSFPGQARQYF.

The V gene is TRBV6-5, the J gene TRBJ1-5; no definite D call. Per germline, CDR1 MNHEY and CDR2 SVGAGI. The CDR3 has 15 residues. V was clipped by 0 bases and J by 1 base, with 7 bases between them. CDR3 nucleotides: TGTGCCAGCAGTTACTCGCAAGGGAGCAATCAGCCCCAGCATTTT. Its protein is CASSYSQGSNQPQHF.

This clone appeared a few times. This chain links TRBV23-1 with TRBJ1-6, with D possibly matching TRBD1 (5 bases). TRBV23-1 counts as an open reading frame of uncertain function. The CDR3 runs to 17 residues. V dropped 8 bases and J dropped 9 bases, with 26 bases sitting between them. The CDR3 sequence: CASPIRGGKIITSPLHF. The DNA of the CDR3 is TGCGCCAGCCCAATCCGGGGGGGGAAAATAATCACTTCACCCCTCCACTTT.

This clone has only a few counts. This rearrangement joins TRBV4-3 to TRBJ2-5; TRBD2 agrees at 12 bases. Trimming cost V 1 base and J 5 bases; bases outside gene matches: 5. In germline, CDR1 is LGHNA, CDR2 YSLEER. This CDR3 is 16 amino acids long. CDR3 amino acids: CASSQASGRAWETQYF. CDR3 bases: TGCGCCAGCAGCCAAGCTAGCGGGAGGGCCTGGGAGACCCAGTACTTC.

J is TRBJ2-1 and V is TRBV7-2; 12 nucleotides agree with TRBD1. The CDR3 is 17 amino acids. V gave up 3 bases and J gave up 4 bases; unmatched junction bases: 7. Germline loops: CDR1 SGHTA, CDR2 FQGNSA. The chain's CDR3 is CASSFGTGGGRYNEQFF. DNA of the CDR3: TGTGCCAGCAGCTTCGGGACAGGGGGCGGGAGATACAATGAGCAGTTCTTC.

The gene calls are TRBV7-9 and TRBJ2-2; 11 nucleotides agree with TRBD1. CDR1 and CDR2 from the germline V gene are SEHNR and FQNEAQ (reference sequence). This CDR3 spans 15 amino acids. The junction had 7 bases not matched to a gene; V was cut back by 5 bases and J by 8 bases. CDR3 sequence reads: CASSRGQGAEGELFF. The CDR3 region has the DNA TGTGCCAGCAGCCGAGGACAGGGGGCCGAGGGGGAGCTGTTTTTT.

V gene TRBV6-1 combines with J gene TRBJ2-1; D gene ambiguous. The germline CDR1 and CDR2 sequences are MNHNS and SASEGT. The CDR3 covers 14 residues. Trimming removed 8 bases at V and 9 bases at J, with 20 bases between. This CDR3 reads CASSRSHPWAEQFF. DNA of the CDR3: TGTGCCAGCTCGCGTAGCCACCCATGGGCTGAGCAGTTCTTC.

With regard to this clone: This same CDR3 is encoded by further DNA sequences in the sample. The chain recombines TRBV29-1 with TRBJ2-5; 12 positions match TRBD1. The germline gives CDR1 SQVTM, CDR2 ANQGSEA. The trim removed 1 base at V and 4 bases at J, leaving 13 bases unmatched. The CDR3 extends over 18 amino acids. The CDR3 here is CSVEGGTGGARGSETQYF. The CDR3 DNA follows: TGCAGCGTTGAAGGAGGGACAGGGGGCGCGAGAGGGTCAGAGACCCAGTACTTC.

This clone was observed a single time. V gene TRBV19 combines with J gene TRBJ2-1, with 9 bases aligning to TRBD1. The CDR3 consists of 16 residues. The germline CDR1 and CDR2 sequences are LNHDA and SQIVND (reference sequence). V was clipped by 3 bases and J by 5 bases; unmatched bases: 8. CDR3: CASSMWTGVENNEQFF. As DNA, the CDR3 is TGTGCCAGTAGTATGTGGACAGGGGTTGAGAACAATGAGCAGTTCTTC.

The chain couples TRBV5-1 to TRBJ1-4; D gene uncertain. Trimming took 0 bases from V and 2 from J, leaving 11 bases between them. The CDR3 loop spans 16 amino acids. Germline values: CDR1 SGHRS, CDR2 YFSETQ. The CDR3 DNA sequence: TGCGCCAGCAGCTTGGTGACCGGAGTTACTAATGAAAAACTGTTTTTT. Translated, it gives CASSLVTGVTNEKLFF.

This clone was seen a handful of times. CDR3 in amino acids: CAWSEGLAGGGDEQYF. DNA of the CDR3: TGTGCCTGGAGTGAAGGACTAGCGGGAGGTGGTGACGAGCAGTACTTC. The chain has TRBV30 and TRBJ2-7; TRBD2 matches 14 bases. This CDR3 spans 16 amino acids. V shed 1 base and J 5 bases; nucleotides not matched to a gene: 7. Germline CDR1 GTSNPN, CDR2 SVGIG (reference sequence).

This clone showed up just a few times. Other DNA sequences from this sample encode an identical CDR3 as well. Here the CDR3 DNA reads TGTGCCTGGAGTGAACAGGGAGTCGAGCAGTACTTC. This gives the protein CAWSEQGVEQYF. The chain carries TRBV30 and TRBJ2-7; perhaps TRBD1 as D (6 bases). Trimming pared 1 base from V and 6 bases from J, leaving 10 bases between. The V gene's germline CDR1 is GTSNPN and CDR2 SVGIG (reference sequence). CDR3 length: 12 residues.

V gene TRBV4-1 combines with J gene TRBJ1-1, with D perhaps TRBD1 (5 bases). CDR1 MGHRA and CDR2 YSYEKL come from the germline V gene. The CDR3 has 14 residues. Trimming removed 5 bases at V and 1 base at J, with 11 bases between. The CDR3 sequence is CASSSGLTNTEAFF. The CDR3 bases are TGCGCCAGCAGCTCAGGGTTGACGAACACTGAAGCTTTCTTT.

This chain links TRBV5-1 with TRBJ2-3; 8 nucleotides agree with TRBD2. This CDR3 contains 14 residues. J lost 1 base, V lost 4 bases, and 2 bases had no gene match. Germline CDR1 and CDR2: SGHRS and YFSETQ. This CDR3 reads CASSPTSGTDTQYF. CDR3 sequence (DNA): TGCGCCAGCAGCCCGACTAGCGGCACAGATACGCAGTATTTT.

This sequence joins TRBV5-1 and TRBJ1-1, with 8 bases that match TRBD1. The trim removed 0 bases at V and 6 bases at J, leaving 7 bases unmatched. This CDR3 comprises 15 residues. Germline V gene data show CDR1 as SGHRS and CDR2 as YFSETQ. The chain's CDR3 is CASSLDLQGVAEAFF. For the CDR3, the DNA is TGCGCCAGCAGCTTGGACTTACAGGGGGTTGCTGAAGCTTTCTTT.

This clone was seen a handful of times. The chain employs TRBV2 and TRBJ2-1; 8 positions match TRBD2. The CDR3 consists of 13 residues. Trimming cost V 5 bases and J 9 bases; bases outside gene matches: 6. Germline lookup yields CDR1 SNHLY and CDR2 FYNNEI. Here the CDR3 reads CASSYGTRGEQFF. The CDR3 DNA follows: TGTGCCAGCAGTTATGGGACTAGGGGTGAGCAGTTCTTC.

This clone came up a few times. The chain recombines TRBV5-4 with TRBJ2-3; possibly TRBD1 for D (5 bases). Germline values: CDR1 SGHNT, CDR2 YYREEE (reference sequence). V was clipped by 4 bases and J by 5 bases, with 8 bases between them. The length of the CDR3 is 12 residues. The CDR3 DNA reads as TGTGCCAGCAGCGGCAGGGTAGATACGCAGTATTTT. It translates to CASSGRVDTQYF. The variable domain in full, with the rest retrieved from reference TRBV5-4 and TRBJ2-3, is ETGVTQSPTHLIKTRGQQVTLRCSSQSGHNTVSWYQQALGQGPQFIFQYYREEENGRGNFPPRFSGLQFPNYSSELNVNALELDDSALYLCASSGRVDTQYFGPGTRLTVL.